This TCR beta chain was profiled in a study of cytomegalovirus exposure and HLA in healthy donors (dated by TCRdb to 2016 to 2017). Some background on the complete study: An earlier analysis of approximately 600 of the donors reported about 250 Gb of sequence data and 100 million to 130 million unique TCR beta sequences from about 180 million T cells. About 280 gigabases of sequencing data and around 87 million unique TCR sequences were included in an early release covering around 650 HLA-typed donors. Of the approximately 370 genotyped donors, approximately 80% were placed in the genetic ancestry cluster associated with self-reported Caucasian donors. The study aimed to test whether cataloging public T cell receptors could reveal signatures of past pathogen exposure. The study used immunosequencing to profile the T cell repertoires of approximately 640 subjects and linked those repertoires to cytomegalovirus serostatus. In addition to the first cohort of approximately 670 subjects, a separate validation cohort of 130 or so different subjects was used. To predict cytomegalovirus infection status, the study brought together high-throughput TCR immunosequencing, statistical association of individual TCRs with disease status, and machine learning. In a later analysis, previously published TCR beta repertoires from 500 to 750 donors were re-analyzed and high-resolution HLA genotyping was added so that TCR occurrence patterns could be studied. The later analysis used no new phenotypic data to find candidate immune exposures, relying instead on TCR beta sequences and their occurrence across donors. To decide whether each TCR beta V gene segment behaved as functional or pseudogenic, an earlier analysis of nearly 600 of the donors relied on high-throughput TCR beta sequencing. Donor age, sex, ethnicity and CMV serostatus were collected together with the repertoire data. A later genetic analysis took genome-wide SNP genotypes for about 60% of the roughly 670 donors and used that subset as a discovery cohort. All discovery cohort repertoires had been generated using a single sequencing platform. HLA typing included class I and class II loci at four-digit resolution. Typing coverage differed by locus: A, B, C, DRB1 and DQB1 were typed in about 629-640 donors, DQA1 in 522, DPA1 in around 610, and DPB1 in just under 490. Roughly five DR-DQ haplotypes were treated as single units for association and clustering because of strong linkage in the cohort. Across 398 genotyped donors of the cohort, an average of approximately 220,000 unique TCR beta nucleotide sequences per donor were sequenced, and roughly 20% of those sequences were non-productive. Results the study describes overall, beyond this receptor: The authors suggested that the approach could potentially be generalized to other disease states and immunological phenotypes. According to a later analysis, most CMV-associated TCR beta chains appeared to be HLA-restricted, and the HLA associations seemed to be driven largely by CMV exposure. The sequencing pipeline was judged likely to have produced a cluster of highly shared sequence variants as a technical artifact. Because counts were too low, some 17 rarely observed V segments, including chromosome 9 orphons, were left out of the earlier analysis of a few hundred of the donors. This cohort had only TCR beta chains sequenced, and the lack of alpha or paired-chain data limited which features could be detected. For the cohort, immune exposure information was limited to CMV serostatus. Correlated functional status among segregating V segments might be attributable to linkage disequilibrium, but an unknown experimental factor could not be ruled out. A further reported finding was that TCR beta sequences accurately predicted the HLA-A and HLA-B alleles for most subjects in the first cohort. Broadly in line with IMGT annotations, most TCR beta V segments showed up in productive rearrangements about 87% or about 30% of the time in an earlier analysis of approximately 600 of the donors. Compared with the 666-donor mean, donors in an Asian-associated ancestry cluster had fewer N-insertions in productive TCRs, according to a later genetic analysis. V-gene and J-gene trimming of TCR beta chains was associated with a missense DCLRE1C variant in a later genetic analysis, and the association was replicated in an independent cohort. In the study, about 150 TCR beta chains were listed as associated with cytomegalovirus. Assigning TCR associations to individual alleles was difficult when HLA alleles, especially DR and DQ, strongly co-occurred. A later analysis reported that several top co-occurrence clusters appeared linked to parvovirus B19, influenza, CMV and Epstein-Barr virus. Because some donors lacked HLA typing at each locus, the association tests relied only on the typed subset. In a later analysis, HLA-associated TCR beta chains were found to be more clonally expanded and to have lower generation probabilities than equally common non-associated chains. In a later analysis, the rate of TCR association differed among HLA loci, with DRB1 alleles having the most associated TCRs and HLA-C alleles having the fewest. The 87-base-pair reads could not distinguish some IMGT-functional V segments, including TRBV6-2 and TRBV6-3, so those segments were excluded. Specific HLA alleles were associated with 15,000 to 20,000 TCR beta sequences at a false discovery rate of 0.05 in a later analysis. Sequencing depth was assumed to be roughly uniform across donors in the presence/absence analyses, though that assumption may not hold. The classifier was reported to diagnose cytomegalovirus status with high specificity and sensitivity in both the original cohort and the validation cohort. A few of the identified cytomegalovirus-associated TCR beta chains were confirmed in vitro to be specific for cytomegalovirus antigens. While some public TCRs were present in many individuals, most TCR sequences turned up only very rarely across donors.

This clone has a handful of counts. Its antigen is currently not known. The record has no base qualities; no much larger clone is one base away. Libraries were built with the immunoSEQ multiplex PCR assay. For the multiplex PCR, a mixture combining 60 forward primers for TCR Vbeta segments and 13 reverse primers for TCR Jbeta segments was used. The CDR3 region of rearranged TCR beta genes was amplified from genomic DNA by a multiplex PCR assay. Amplified TCR beta libraries were sequenced as 87-base-pair reads on the Illumina HiSeq System. The study's own analysis went as follows. A later analysis tallied 80 million to 95 million unique TCR beta chains across the approximately 670 repertoires, and about 12 million of those chains were shared by two or more donors. Raw reads were error-corrected and collapsed into unique sequences by a nearest-neighbor algorithm in which closely related sequences were merged to remove PCR and sequencing errors. V, D and J gene segments were assigned by aligning CDR3 sequences to IMGT reference sequences. Each retained sequence needed at least a six-nucleotide match to both a V gene segment and a J gene segment. Rearrangements were classified as productive when the CDR3 lacked stop codons and remained in frame with V and J, and all other rearrangements were classified as non-productive. CDR3 was defined by IMGT convention, running from the second conserved V-encoded cysteine to the conserved J-encoded phenylalanine. The earlier analysis of 500 to 600 of the donors excluded sequences that lacked an unambiguous match to a single V gene segment. An earlier analysis of roughly 590 of the donors called V segments functional above 56.7% productive rearrangements and segregating when the between-donor standard deviation exceeded 5%. A statistical classification framework was developed to diagnose cytomegalovirus status using the catalog of TCR beta chain sequences. V and J gene assignment, in a later analysis, came from comparing TCR nucleotide sequences with IMGT/GENE-DB human TR gene sequences. A later analysis assigned CDR3 sequences and most-parsimonious VDJ recombination scenarios with the TCRdist pipeline. In a later analysis, each TCR beta chain was defined by its CDR3 amino acid sequence together with its V-gene family, and reads without a unique V-gene family were excluded. A later analysis removed 592 highly shared, low-generation-probability nucleotide sequences to deal with suspected cross-contamination and a sequencing artifact. A later analysis calculated a clonal expansion index for each public chain from normalized within-repertoire ranks of inferred template counts. A later analysis computed generation probabilities with a VDJ recombination model fitted to out-of-frame rearrangements, and checked the results against IGoR. Hypergeometric tests were used in a later analysis to score TCR-TCR, TCR-HLA and TCR-CMV co-occurrence, with a repertoire-size bias correction applied to the TCR pairs. To estimate false discovery rates, a later analysis permuted the HLA or CMV assignments 20 times. In a later analysis, co-occurring TCRs were grouped with DBSCAN, and TCRdist sequence similarity was added when clustering was performed within HLA-allele-positive subsets. For co-occurrence clustering, repertoires with fewer than 30,000 or more than 120,000 public chains were excluded, along with four or five repertoires with anomalous nucleotide sharing. TCRdb retrieved this table from immuneACCESS and kept in-frame rearrangements only. Not all clones are present; in checked studies, unresolved V genes account for under half, and no reason is known for the remainder. D and trimming come from the DNA, and the V and J calls and clone size come from that table. For this sample there are more than 140,000 clones; roughly 80% appear just once. The top ten constitute around 3.4% of the sample.

The cohort comprised 666 healthy bone marrow donors. Cohort members were all nominally healthy when sampled, although unrecorded immune exposures were likely present. The donor tested CMV seronegative, placing the donor among the 352 seronegative members of the cohort. A peripheral blood sample was provided by each donor, and peripheral blood mononuclear cells were used for TCR beta sequencing. The Qiagen DNeasy Blood Extraction Kit was used to extract genomic DNA from the blood cell samples. Its CDR3 holds 15 amino acids, cysteine through phenylalanine. Solely the CDR3 DNA is kept, with 45 bases framed from the first base. Reading the germline V gene gives CDR1 SGDLS and CDR2 YYNGEE. At the junction V is shortened by 4 bases and J by 4 bases, with 12 bases in between.

The chain uses TRBV9 and TRBJ1-6, with the D gene uncertain. This sequence originates from a man aged 40-49 years in good health and CMV-seronegative. Sequenced input: PBMCs. The DNA sequence reads TGTGCCAGCAGCCGAGGGTTGGGGTATAATTCACCCCTCCACTTT. Translation gives CASSRGLGYNSPLHF.